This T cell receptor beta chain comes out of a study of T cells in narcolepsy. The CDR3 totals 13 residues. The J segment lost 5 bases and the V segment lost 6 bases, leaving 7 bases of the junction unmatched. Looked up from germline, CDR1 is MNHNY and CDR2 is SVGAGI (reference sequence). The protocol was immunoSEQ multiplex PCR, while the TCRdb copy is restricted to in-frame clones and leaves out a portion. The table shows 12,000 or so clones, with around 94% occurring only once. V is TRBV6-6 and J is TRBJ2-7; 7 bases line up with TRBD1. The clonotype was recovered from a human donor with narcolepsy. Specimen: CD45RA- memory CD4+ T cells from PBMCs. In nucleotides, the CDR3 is TGTGCCAGCAGCCCGGACAGGATCAACGAGCAGTACTTC. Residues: CASSPDRINEQYF.